This passage covers 15 T cell receptor beta chains from one sample sequenced in a study of T cell responses to AZD1222 COVID-19 vaccine. Clones were read by immunoSEQ multiplex PCR, and TCRdb kept only the in-frame ones, dropping some. This table has more than 110,000 clones, more than 90% appearing once. The sample here was peripheral blood, taken on day 0 of AZD1222 vaccination. The receptors stem from an adult in good health.

V usage is TRBV12-3 or TRBV12-4 and J usage is TRBJ2-5; D perhaps matches TRBD1 (5 bases). The CDR3 length is 13 residues. Trimming stripped 2 bases from V and 5 bases from J, with 9 bases between. CDR3: CASSLSDSETQYF. CDR3 bases: TGTGCCAGCAGTTTATCAGACAGTGAGACCCAGTACTTC.

V gene TRBV21-1 combines with J gene TRBJ1-5. TRBV21-1 is classified as a pseudogene. The CDR3 totals 12 residues. CDR3 sequence reads: CASSETNQPQHF. In DNA form, the CDR3 reads TGTGCCAGCAGCGAAACGAATCAGCCCCAGCATTTT.

J is TRBJ2-1 and V is TRBV12-5; 8 bases match TRBD1. The length of the CDR3 is 17 residues. With V trimmed by 3 bases and J by 7 bases, 14 bases remained unmatched. Germline CDR1 LGHNT, CDR2 FRNRAP. In nucleotides, the CDR3 is TGTGCTAGTGGTTTCGATGGTGAGACAGGGGTACTAAATGAGCAGTTCTTC. Residues: CASGFDGETGVLNEQFF.

This chain joins TRBV2 and TRBJ1-1; D perhaps matches TRBD1 (5 bases). V was cut by 8 bases and J by 3 bases, with 7 bases left in between. Per germline, CDR1 SNHLY and CDR2 FYNNEI. The CDR3 spans 11 residues. The CDR3 sequence is CASEGYTEAFF. As DNA, the CDR3 is TGTGCCAGCGAGGGGTACACTGAAGCTTTCTTT.

V is TRBV18 and J is TRBJ2-1, with 10 bases identical to TRBD2. V shed 3 bases, J shed 2 bases, and the junction held 7 bases outside the gene matches. This CDR3 is built from 17 residues. CDR1 and CDR2 from the germline V gene are KGHSH and LQKENI. Here the CDR3 DNA reads TGTGCCAGCTCACCCTCTAGCGGGAGAATCACCTACAATGAGCAGTTCTTC. Its protein is CASSPSSGRITYNEQFF.

A single count supports this clone. The chain couples TRBV4-1 to TRBJ2-1, with 13 bases aligning to TRBD2. Per germline, CDR1 MGHRA and CDR2 YSYEKL. This CDR3 has 18 residues. With 7 bases clipped from V and 0 bases from J, the junction kept 9 bases outside the gene matches. The CDR3 DNA reads as TGCGCCAGCACCAGACTAGCGGGAGGAATAAGCTCCTACAATGAGCAGTTCTTC. Protein: CASTRLAGGISSYNEQFF.

The chain joins TRBV12-3 or TRBV12-4 to TRBJ1-1; D gene ambiguous. The V gene lost 2 bases and the J gene lost 11 bases, with 9 bases spanning the gap. The length of the CDR3 is 11 residues. The CDR3: CASSLRGSAFF. The CDR3 DNA sequence: TGTGCCAGCAGTTTACGGGGAAGCGCTTTCTTT.

V usage is TRBV5-6 and J usage is TRBJ2-1; 8 nucleotides line up with TRBD1. V trimming: 4 bases; J trimming: 5 bases; junction bases outside the gene matches: 11. CDR1 and CDR2 (germline): SGHDT, YYEEEE. The CDR3 has 16 amino acids. The CDR3 protein is CASSLRGDRLNNEQFF. CDR3 sequence (DNA): TGTGCCAGCAGCCTAAGGGGGGACAGGTTAAACAATGAGCAGTTCTTC.

In its sample, this clone was seen once. The chain recombines TRBV18 with TRBJ2-7; 9 bases agree with TRBD1. V lost 2 bases, J lost 2 bases, and 4 bases stayed unmatched. The CDR3 is made up of 15 amino acids. From germline, CDR1 is KGHSH and CDR2 LQKENI. The CDR3 DNA follows: TGTGCCAGCTCACCATTTGGACAGGGGACCTACGAGCAGTACTTC. Amino acids: CASSPFGQGTYEQYF.

This clone occurred once. The chain is built from TRBV5-1 and TRBJ2-2; D gene unclear. The V end lost 7 bases, the J end lost 3 bases, and 10 bases lay between the germline ends. The CDR3 has 13 residues. Germline CDR1 is SGHRS and CDR2 is YFSETQ. This chain's CDR3 is CASESSDTGELFF. The CDR3 DNA follows: TGCGCCAGCGAGAGTTCCGACACCGGGGAGCTGTTTTTT.

This chain connects TRBV5-1 to TRBJ1-3, with a tentative D call TRBD1 (6 bases). CDR1 and CDR2 (germline): SGHRS, YFSETQ. Trimming cost V 5 bases and J 3 bases, with 12 bases left between them. This CDR3 is 14 amino acids long. CDR3 protein: CASRTGLSGNTIYF. CDR3 DNA: TGCGCCAGCAGAACAGGGTTGAGTGGAAACACCATATATTTT.

This chain links TRBV19 with TRBJ2-1; D might be TRBD1 (6 bases). The germline gives CDR1 LNHDA, CDR2 SQIVND (reference sequence). Deletions cut 5 bases from V and 3 bases from J, with 14 bases between. This CDR3 comprises 15 residues. CDR3 protein: CASSLTGYLYNEQFF. The CDR3 coding sequence is TGTGCCAGTAGTCTAACAGGGTACCTCTACAATGAGCAGTTCTTC.

This clone came up once. This rearrangement joins TRBV11-2 to TRBJ2-1, with D maybe TRBD1 (5 bases). This CDR3 has 16 residues. V lost 5 bases, J lost 1 base, and 15 bases lay in between. In germline, CDR1 is SGHAT, CDR2 FQNNGV. The CDR3 nucleotides read TGTGCCAGCAGCCCCAGGGTTGGCGAGTCCTACAATGAGCAGTTCTTC. Translation: CASSPRVGESYNEQFF.

CDR3 coding DNA: TGTGCCAGCAGCCCGGGTTCTGCGGCCAACTATGGCTACACCTTC. Translation: CASSPGSAANYGYTF. The genes are TRBV7-9 and TRBJ1-2; D unresolved. Trimming pared 5 bases from V and 2 bases from J, leaving 15 bases between. The CDR3 has 15 residues. Germline CDR1 is SEHNR and CDR2 is FQNEAQ (reference sequence).

This clone has just a few counts. V gene TRBV7-9 combines with J gene TRBJ2-1; 10 bases map to TRBD2. With V trimmed by 5 bases and J by 1 base, 8 bases remained unmatched. CDR3 size: 17 residues. Germline-derived CDR1 and CDR2 are SEHNR and FQNEAQ (reference sequence). The CDR3 reads CASSPRSSGSSYNEQFF. CDR3 in DNA: TGTGCCAGCAGCCCTAGATCTAGCGGGAGTTCCTACAATGAGCAGTTCTTC.